This TCR beta chain was identified during a study of blood T cell repertoires in COVID-19 (dated by TCRdb to the early 2020s). With respect to the entire study: The collaborator samples originated in the United States, Italy and Spain and spanned the acute and convalescent phases of COVID-19. The prospective study material was composed of cDNA or gDNA derived from T cells, B-cell-depleted T cells, or PBMCs. Deeply sampled blood TCRbeta repertoires from subjects exposed to, actively infected with, or recovered from COVID-19 were included in the dataset. The repertoires were made available in a free public database intended to serve as a resource for research on the immune response to SARS-CoV-2. Samples were obtained from the ongoing ImmuneRACE study (first 160 participants) and from 1,254 subjects provided by 6 global collaborators. Sample metadata almost always included a de-identified subject ID, COVID-19 status, age in years and sex. Where HLA class I and class II types were available, the types were taken from metadata supplied by the sample provider, not from assay-based typing. Points the paper makes about the study in general: The quantity of clinical and demographic metadata differed by source and by participant and was supplied without curation.

In regard to this clone: Its antigen specificity is not known. Within one base of it there is no much larger clone, and no base qualities were kept.

TCRbeta CDR3 regions were amplified from genomic DNA using the immunoSEQ Assay, a bias-controlled multiplex PCR. As for how the authors treated the data: Within the assay, amplification of reference gene primers was used to estimate how many nucleated cells each sample contained. To quantify the absolute abundance of each unique TCRbeta CDR3 rearrangement, sequence reads were collapsed and filtered. Productive Simpson clonality was computed per sample as the square root of Simpson's diversity index over productive rearrangements. The immuneACCESS repertoire file appears here via TCRdb, limited to in-frame rearrangements. These files lack a portion of the clones; in checked studies, under half of the deficit traces to unresolved V genes, and the cause of the others is not known. That table supplies the V and J calls and clone size; D and trimming were determined from the DNA. This sample has under 65,000 clones in its table, and 78% of those were observed once. In total, the top ten clones hold about 6% of the sample.

In the prospective study, participants were roughly 18 to 100 years old, resided in about 25 geographic areas of the United States, and were enrolled through a virtual design. To assign participants to cohorts, the prospective study relied on clinical history that participants themselves reported in a screening survey and a study questionnaire. In the prospective study, whole blood, serum and a nasopharyngeal or oropharyngeal swab were collected from each participant by mobile phlebotomists. Over a roughly 2-month period, participants in the prospective study had the option of providing additional blood draws and questionnaires. Before DNA extraction, blood samples from the prospective study were shipped at room temperature or frozen. Between the V and J ends, shortened by 4 bases and 7 bases respectively, the junction contains 12 bases. The CDR3 measures 14 amino acids from cysteine to phenylalanine. The kept DNA is CDR3 alone, 42 bases in frame from the first base. The germline V gene supplies CDR1 SGHRS and CDR2 YFSETQ.

The chain is made from TRBV5-1 and TRBJ1-6; the D gene identity is not certain. Sequencing used PBMCs or T cells enriched from blood (not recorded which). The origin of this receptor is a woman aged 50 to 60 with acute COVID-19. The base sequence is TGCGCCAGCAGCCCAACCACCCGGAATTCACCCCTCCACTTT. Its protein reads: CASSPTTRNSPLHF.